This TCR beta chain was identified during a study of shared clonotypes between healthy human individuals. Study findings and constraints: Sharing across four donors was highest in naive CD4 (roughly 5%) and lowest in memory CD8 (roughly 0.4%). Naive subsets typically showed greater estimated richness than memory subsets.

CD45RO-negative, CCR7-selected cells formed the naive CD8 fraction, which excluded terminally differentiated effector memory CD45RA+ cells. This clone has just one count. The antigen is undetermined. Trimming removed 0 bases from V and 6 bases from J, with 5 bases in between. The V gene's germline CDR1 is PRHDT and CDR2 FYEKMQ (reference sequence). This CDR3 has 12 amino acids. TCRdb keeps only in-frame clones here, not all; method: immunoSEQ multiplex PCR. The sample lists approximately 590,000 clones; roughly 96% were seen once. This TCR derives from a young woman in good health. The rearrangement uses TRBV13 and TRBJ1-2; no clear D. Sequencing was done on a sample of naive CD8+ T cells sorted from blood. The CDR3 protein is CASSLGRNGYTF. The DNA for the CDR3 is TGTGCCAGCAGCTTAGGTAGGAATGGCTACACCTTC.